This TCR beta chain comes out of a study of shared clonotypes between healthy human individuals. Only in-frame clones appear in the TCRdb table, and some are missing; sequencing was by immunoSEQ multiplex PCR. The table records around 700,000 clones, around two thirds of them present only once. V gave up 0 bases and J gave up 5 bases, with 10 bases separating them. CDR3 length equals 15 residues. The germline CDR1 and CDR2 sequences are ENHRY and SYGVKD. The chain joins TRBV10-3 to TRBJ1-4; D remains unclear. The specimen was memory CD4+ T cells sorted from blood. As to subset: CD45RA-negative fraction. The clonotype comes from a woman aged 25 to 45 in good health. CDR3 sequence reads: CAISESSRENEKLFF. CDR3 DNA sequence: TGTGCCATCAGTGAGTCGAGCCGGGAAAATGAAAAACTGTTTTTT.